These 2 T cell receptor beta chains originate from one sample sequenced in a study of T cell repertoires in cytomegalovirus infection. MiXCR was run by TCRdb on the reads, yielding one entry per CDR3 protein. The table has hundreds of thousands of distinct CDR3 sequences, about 17% seen once; the top ten hold 12%. The sample comprised PBMCs. The source is a human donor in good health (CMV status not recorded). Some clones in this sample may be carry-over from other donors' samples.

The CDR3 loop reads CASSPMDRASGNTEAFF. CDR3 nucleotides: TGTGCCAGCTCACCGATGGACAGGGCCTCCGGGAACACTGAAGCTTTCTTT. The chain couples TRBV18 to TRBJ1-1; 8 nucleotides match TRBD1. Trimming took 3 bases from V and 1 from J; bases not matched to a gene: 10. Germline CDR1 reads KGHSH; CDR2 reads LQKENI. The CDR3 extends over 17 amino acids.

The rearrangement links TRBV6-5 to TRBJ1-4; D not resolved. CDR1 is MNHEY and CDR2 is SVGAGI in the germline V gene. This CDR3 spans 15 amino acids. V lost 0 bases, J lost 7 bases, and 12 bases lay in between. CDR3 DNA sequence: TGTGCCAGCAGTTACTCGACTCGGCTTGGTGAAAAACTGTTTTTT. As protein: CASSYSTRLGEKLFF.